This is a list of T cell receptor beta chains from one sample in a study of technical replicates of blood from several donors. Sequencing was performed with immunoSEQ multiplex PCR; in TCRdb, only in-frame clones are kept and a portion is missing. This sample carries tens of thousands of clones, 75% to 85% of them seen once, and the ten largest clones take approximately 3.5%. The sample comprised PBMCs. The source is a human donor in good health. Some clones in this sample may be carry-over from other donors' samples. Each CDR3 is given with its conserved first and last residue. The D gene is left open where the match is weak. Expanded clones get a size class; other rows say once, few or many, or leave the size out.

len: 14; j_gene: TRBJ1-1; v_gene: TRBV19; d_gene: TRBD1; abundance: -; CDR3nt: TGTGCCAGTAGTATCGGGACAGCCAACACTGAAGCTTTCTTT; CDR3aa: CASSIGTANTEAFF
len: 16; j_gene: TRBJ2-3; v_gene: TRBV19; d_gene: -; abundance: once; CDR3nt: TGTGCCAGTGCCTTCACGGTGGGCAGGCACACAGATACGCAGTATTTT; CDR3aa: CASAFTVGRHTDTQYF
len: 15; j_gene: TRBJ2-7; v_gene: TRBV6-6; d_gene: TRBD2; abundance: -; CDR3nt: TGTGCCAGCACTGGGACTAGCGGGGGGGGCTACGAGCAGTACTTC; CDR3aa: CASTGTSGGGYEQYF
len: 14; j_gene: TRBJ1-2; v_gene: TRBV27; d_gene: TRBD1; abundance: -; CDR3nt: TGTGCCAGCAGAATCAGGGGGGCAGGCTATGGCTACACCTTC; CDR3aa: CASRIRGAGYGYTF
len: 16; j_gene: TRBJ2-2; v_gene: TRBV5-1; d_gene: -; abundance: -; CDR3nt: TGCGCCAGCAGCCCAGGAGGTCTAGGGAACACCGGGGAGCTGTTTTTT; CDR3aa: CASSPGGLGNTGELFF
len: 14; j_gene: TRBJ2-5; v_gene: TRBV6-6; d_gene: -; abundance: -; CDR3nt: TGTGCCAGCAGAGACCGGGACTCACGGGAGACCCAGTACTTC; CDR3aa: CASRDRDSRETQYF
len: 17; j_gene: TRBJ2-3; v_gene: TRBV5-5; d_gene: TRBD2; abundance: -; CDR3nt: TGTGCCAGCAGCTTGGGTCGGACTAGACTAGACACAGATACGCAGTATTTT; CDR3aa: CASSLGRTRLDTDTQYF
len: 15; j_gene: TRBJ1-1; v_gene: TRBV27; d_gene: TRBD1; abundance: -; CDR3nt: TGTGCCAGCAGTTCCCTGGACAGGCTGGCAACTGAAGCTTTCTTT; CDR3aa: CASSSLDRLATEAFF
len: 14; j_gene: TRBJ1-2; v_gene: TRBV5-4; d_gene: TRBD1; abundance: -; CDR3nt: TGTGCCAGCAGCCCGGGACAGGGGGCAAGTGGCTACACCTTC; CDR3aa: CASSPGQGASGYTF
len: 14; j_gene: TRBJ2-3; v_gene: TRBV28; d_gene: -; abundance: -; CDR3nt: TGTGCCAGCAGTTTTCCCCCTAGCACAGATACGCAGTATTTT; CDR3aa: CASSFPPSTDTQYF
len: 15; j_gene: TRBJ1-5; v_gene: TRBV9; d_gene: TRBD1; abundance: -; CDR3nt: TGTGCCAGCAGCCCGGGACAGGGCATCAATCAGCCCCAGCATTTT; CDR3aa: CASSPGQGINQPQHF
len: 15; j_gene: TRBJ2-3; v_gene: TRBV9; d_gene: -; abundance: -; CDR3nt: TGTGCCAGCAGCGGGCCCGGGACTTACACAGATACGCAGTATTTT; CDR3aa: CASSGPGTYTDTQYF
len: 13; j_gene: TRBJ1-1; v_gene: TRBV19; d_gene: -; abundance: -; CDR3nt: TGTGCCAGTAGTATAGCCCAGAACACTGAAGCTTTCTTT; CDR3aa: CASSIAQNTEAFF
len: 13; j_gene: TRBJ2-7; v_gene: TRBV10-2; d_gene: -; abundance: -; CDR3nt: TGCGCCAGCACCCTCACTAGTCCCTACGAGCAGTACTTC; CDR3aa: CASTLTSPYEQYF
len: 14; j_gene: TRBJ1-2; v_gene: TRBV19; d_gene: -; abundance: once; CDR3nt: TGTGCCAGTAGTATAGAACAGGGACGCTATGGCTACACCTTC; CDR3aa: CASSIEQGRYGYTF
len: 17; j_gene: TRBJ2-7; v_gene: TRBV25-1; d_gene: TRBD2; abundance: -; CDR3nt: TGTGCCAGCAGCCTCTCAGGACTAGCGGGCCTCTCCTACGAGCAGTACTTC; CDR3aa: CASSLSGLAGLSYEQYF
len: 14; j_gene: TRBJ1-2; v_gene: TRBV28; d_gene: -; abundance: -; CDR3nt: TGTGCCAGCAGTTTAACAGGAGTCCACTATGGCTACGCCTTC; CDR3aa: CASSLTGVHYGYAF
len: 15; j_gene: TRBJ1-5; v_gene: TRBV2; d_gene: -; abundance: few; CDR3nt: TGTGCCAGCGCCTTGGAGGGGGGGCCCAATCAGCCCCAGCATTTT; CDR3aa: CASALEGGPNQPQHF
len: 14; j_gene: TRBJ1-2; v_gene: TRBV18; d_gene: -; abundance: once; CDR3nt: TGTGCCAGCTCACCAGACGCGGCTAACTATGGCTACACCTTC; CDR3aa: CASSPDAANYGYTF
len: 14; j_gene: TRBJ2-7; v_gene: TRBV4-1; d_gene: -; abundance: -; CDR3nt: TGCGCCAGCAGCCAAGGGGGGGGGCAATACGAGCAGTACTTC; CDR3aa: CASSQGGGQYEQYF
len: 14; j_gene: TRBJ1-1; v_gene: TRBV19; d_gene: -; abundance: -; CDR3nt: TGTGCCAGTAGTACCAACGGGAGGAACACTGAAGCTTTCTTT; CDR3aa: CASSTNGRNTEAFF
len: 17; j_gene: TRBJ2-7; v_gene: TRBV15; d_gene: TRBD2; abundance: -; CDR3nt: TGTGCCACCAGCAGATTCCACGCTAGCGGGAGGAACTACGAGCAGTACTTC; CDR3aa: CATSRFHASGRNYEQYF
len: 14; j_gene: TRBJ1-5; v_gene: TRBV5-5; d_gene: TRBD1; abundance: -; CDR3nt: TGTGCCAGCAGCAAGGGACAGGGGAATCAGCCCCAGCATTTT; CDR3aa: CASSKGQGNQPQHF
len: 15; j_gene: TRBJ1-1; v_gene: TRBV9; d_gene: -; abundance: -; CDR3nt: TGTGCCAGCAGCCCACTGGACAGTATGAACACTGAAGCTTTCTTT; CDR3aa: CASSPLDSMNTEAFF
len: 12; j_gene: TRBJ1-3; v_gene: TRBV5-1; d_gene: -; abundance: few; CDR3nt: TGCGCCAGCAGCTCCGACAGAAACACCATATATTTT; CDR3aa: CASSSDRNTIYF
len: 13; j_gene: TRBJ1-1; v_gene: TRBV6-5; d_gene: -; abundance: -; CDR3nt: TGTGCCTCCGAGGGAGCTCTGAACACTGAAGCTTTCTTT; CDR3aa: CASEGALNTEAFF
len: 16; j_gene: TRBJ2-2; v_gene: TRBV4-3; d_gene: TRBD2; abundance: -; CDR3nt: TGCGCCAGCAGCCAAGATAAGGGACTAGCCGCCGGGGAGCTGTTTTTT; CDR3aa: CASSQDKGLAAGELFF
len: 16; j_gene: TRBJ2-5; v_gene: TRBV13; d_gene: TRBD2; abundance: -; CDR3nt: TGTGCCAGCAGCTTCCGGACTAGCGGGGGACCGGAGACCCAGTACTTC; CDR3aa: CASSFRTSGGPETQYF
len: 14; j_gene: TRBJ1-5; v_gene: TRBV2; d_gene: -; abundance: -; CDR3nt: TGTGCCAGCGAGGGGGGGTATAGCAATCAGCCCCAGCATTTT; CDR3aa: CASEGGYSNQPQHF
len: 16; j_gene: TRBJ2-1; v_gene: TRBV4-3; d_gene: -; abundance: -; CDR3nt: TGCGCCAGCAGCCTGAATGCCCTAGCGACAATGAATGAGCAGTTCTTC; CDR3aa: CASSLNALATMNEQFF
len: 11; j_gene: TRBJ1-4; v_gene: TRBV20-1; d_gene: TRBD1; abundance: -; CDR3nt: TGCAGTGCTAGGAACAGGGGGTTGCTGTTTTTT; CDR3aa: CSARNRGLLFF
len: 13; j_gene: TRBJ2-7; v_gene: TRBV13; d_gene: -; abundance: -; CDR3nt: TGTGCCAGCAGCTTAGAGAGGGTGAGCGAGCAGTACTTC; CDR3aa: CASSLERVSEQYF
len: 13; j_gene: TRBJ1-5; v_gene: TRBV29-1; d_gene: TRBD1; abundance: many; CDR3nt: TGCAGCGCGCGGACAGGGGGCGGTCAGCCCCAGCATTTT; CDR3aa: CSARTGGGQPQHF
len: 15; j_gene: TRBJ1-1; v_gene: TRBV10-3; d_gene: -; abundance: -; CDR3nt: TGTGCCATCAGTGAGTTAGCCAGATTGAACACTGAAGCTTTCTTT; CDR3aa: CAISELARLNTEAFF
len: 16; j_gene: TRBJ2-7; v_gene: TRBV15; d_gene: -; abundance: -; CDR3nt: TGTGCCACCAGCAGGGGGGCCCGAGGACTCTCCTACGAGCAGTACTTC; CDR3aa: CATSRGARGLSYEQYF
len: 14; j_gene: TRBJ2-7; v_gene: TRBV7-8; d_gene: TRBD2; abundance: once; CDR3nt: TGTGCCAGCAGCTACACCGGGACTACTTACGAGCAGTACTTC; CDR3aa: CASSYTGTTYEQYF
len: 15; j_gene: TRBJ1-6; v_gene: TRBV2; d_gene: TRBD1; abundance: -; CDR3nt: TGTGCCAGCGCTAGCCGGGGACAGGGGAATTCACCCCTCCACTTT; CDR3aa: CASASRGQGNSPLHF
len: 13; j_gene: TRBJ2-7; v_gene: TRBV30; d_gene: -; abundance: -; CDR3nt: TGTGCCTGGAGTGTAATGCGCCCCTACGAGCAGTACTTC; CDR3aa: CAWSVMRPYEQYF
len: 14; j_gene: TRBJ2-7; v_gene: TRBV4-1; d_gene: -; abundance: -; CDR3nt: TGCGCCAGCAGCCTCCCTGCACAGGGCCACGAGCAGTACTTC; CDR3aa: CASSLPAQGHEQYF
len: 14; j_gene: TRBJ2-7; v_gene: TRBV5-1; d_gene: TRBD2; abundance: -; CDR3nt: TGCGCCAGCAGCCCCGGGACTAGCGGGGTCGAGCAGTACTTC; CDR3aa: CASSPGTSGVEQYF
len: 16; j_gene: TRBJ1-5; v_gene: TRBV12-1; d_gene: -; abundance: -; CDR3nt: TGTGCCAGCAGCTTTAAACCAGAACAGCTAAATCAGCCCCAGCATTTT; CDR3aa: CASSFKPEQLNQPQHF
len: 14; j_gene: TRBJ2-7; v_gene: TRBV7-2; d_gene: TRBD2; abundance: -; CDR3nt: TGTGCCAGCAGCTTAGCGGGAGGGCCGTCCGAGCAGTACTTC; CDR3aa: CASSLAGGPSEQYF
len: 13; j_gene: TRBJ2-2; v_gene: TRBV5-4; d_gene: TRBD1; abundance: once; CDR3nt: TGTGCCAGCGGGGACAGGAACACCGGGGAGCTGTTTTTT; CDR3aa: CASGDRNTGELFF
len: 17; j_gene: TRBJ2-6; v_gene: TRBV5-1; d_gene: -; abundance: -; CDR3nt: TGCGCCAGCAGTCCGGGAATAACCTCGGGGGGGGCCAACGTCCTGACTTTC; CDR3aa: CASSPGITSGGANVLTF
len: 12; j_gene: TRBJ2-3; v_gene: TRBV5-4; d_gene: -; abundance: -; CDR3nt: TGTGCCAGCAGCCTCCGGACAGATACGCAGTATTTT; CDR3aa: CASSLRTDTQYF
len: 15; j_gene: TRBJ2-5; v_gene: TRBV7-9; d_gene: -; abundance: -; CDR3nt: TGTGCCAGCAGCTTAGCTGTTAGTTACCAAGAGACCCAGTACTTC; CDR3aa: CASSLAVSYQETQYF
len: 14; j_gene: TRBJ2-5; v_gene: TRBV10-2; d_gene: TRBD2; abundance: -; CDR3nt: TGCGCCATTAGGCCGGGACTAGTAGCGGAGACCCAGTACTTC; CDR3aa: CAIRPGLVAETQYF
len: 16; j_gene: TRBJ1-5; v_gene: TRBV6-6; d_gene: -; abundance: -; CDR3nt: TGTGCCAGCAGTTACTCGTCGGGTATAAGCAATCAGCCCCAGCATTTT; CDR3aa: CASSYSSGISNQPQHF
len: 15; j_gene: TRBJ2-7; v_gene: TRBV5-1; d_gene: TRBD2; abundance: -; CDR3nt: TGCGCCAGCACCACGACTAGCGGGAAGGCTCTTGAGCAGTACTTC; CDR3aa: CASTTTSGKALEQYF
len: 15; j_gene: TRBJ2-5; v_gene: TRBV15; d_gene: -; abundance: -; CDR3nt: TGTGCCACCAGCAGAGGGGGCCAGCCAGAAGAGACCCAGTACTTC; CDR3aa: CATSRGGQPEETQYF
len: 16; j_gene: TRBJ1-5; v_gene: TRBV7-6; d_gene: -; abundance: -; CDR3nt: TGTGCCAGCAGCTTAGCGAGTGGGGCTAAGGGGCAGCCCCAGCATTTT; CDR3aa: CASSLASGAKGQPQHF